This T cell receptor beta chain was obtained from a study of cytomegalovirus exposure and HLA in healthy donors. The trim removed 2 bases at V and 7 bases at J, leaving 4 bases unmatched. There are 13 residues in the CDR3. Germline V gene data show CDR1 as MNHEY and CDR2 as SVGAGI. Primers for the PCR totalled 60 Vbeta and 13 Jbeta. Some clones are missing from TCRdb's copy, which holds only in-frame ones; the method was immunoSEQ multiplex PCR. The sample lists some 200,000 clones; 75% to 85% were seen once. The rearrangement joins TRBV6-5 to TRBJ1-1; 7 positions agree with TRBD1. Source material: PBMCs. The clonotype comes from a woman between 25 and 40 years old in good health and CMV-seronegative. The CDR3 region has the DNA TGTGCCAGCAGTTACGGCTACAGGGGTGAAGCTTTCTTT. It translates to CASSYGYRGEAFF.